These 5 T cell receptor beta chains came from one sample sequenced in a study of identical twins. TCRdb redid the calling of the 5' RACE reads with MiXCR, one entry per CDR3 protein. The sample yields roughly 630,000 distinct CDR3 sequences, under 8.5% seen once. Separately, the same data were catalogued under a study of yellow fever vaccine responses in identical twins.

What was sequenced was PBMCs. The receptors shown here come from a woman between 18 and 29 years old in good health.

This clonotype was observed a few times. The V call is TRBV11-2, the J call TRBJ2-3, with D uncertain. CDR3 length: 17 amino acids. V lost 5 bases, J lost 6 bases, and 24 bases lay in between. Germline CDR1 and CDR2: SGHAT and FQNNGV. The DNA of the CDR3 is TGTGCCAGCAGCCCCCCCCCGGGCAGGTCTTACCTGGATACGCAGTATTTT. Encoded protein: CASSPPPGRSYLDTQYF.

This clonotype has a count of ten or more. In DNA form, the CDR3 reads TGTGCCACCAGCAGTTTGGGCTATGAGCAGTTCTTC. Translating it yields CATSSLGYEQFF. This chain connects TRBV15 to TRBJ2-1; no clear D. V lost 3 bases, J lost 8 bases, and 8 bases lay in between. Germline V lookup: CDR1 LNHNV, CDR2 YYDKDF (reference sequence). The CDR3 is 12 amino acids.

The chain carries TRBV20-1 and TRBJ2-6; possible D gene TRBD1, 6 bases. The CDR3 runs to 15 residues. Deletions cut 6 bases from V and 1 base from J, with 13 bases between. Germline V gene data show CDR1 as DFQATT and CDR2 as SNEGSKA (reference sequence). CDR3 loop: CSAGTPGSGANVLTF. The CDR3 DNA reads TGCAGTGCAGGGACACCCGGATCTGGGGCCAACGTCCTGACTTTC.

The V call is TRBV2, the J call TRBJ2-3; D possibly corresponds to TRBD2 (6 bases). CDR3 length equals 16 residues. Per germline, CDR1 SNHLY and CDR2 FYNNEI. Trimming cost V 6 bases and J 0 bases, with 16 bases left between them. The chain's CDR3 is CASSFMGLSSTDTQYF. The CDR3 DNA sequence: TGTGCCAGCAGCTTTATGGGACTCTCTAGCACAGATACGCAGTATTTT. The full variable domain, with the rest looked up from reference TRBV2 and TRBJ2-3, is EPEVTQTPSHQVTQMGQEVILRCVPISNHLYFYWYRQILGQKVEFLVSFYNNEISEKSEIFDDQFSVERPDGSNFTLKIRSTKLEDSAMYFCASSFMGLSSTDTQYFGPGTRLTVL.

With regard to this clonotype: This may stem from a read error, because a much larger clone lies one nucleotide away. The chain uses TRBV10-3 and TRBJ2-1, with D tentatively TRBD2 (5 bases). CDR3 length equals 16 residues. Germline V gene data show CDR1 as ENHRY and CDR2 as SYGVKD. The CDR3 DNA follows: TGTGCCATCAGAGAGTCGAGGGATCGAAGGAACAATGAGCAGTTCTTC. Translated: CAIRESRDRRNNEQFF.